This passage covers 4 T cell receptor beta chains from one sample sequenced in a study of blood T cells in healthy people across ages. Together with a sample-barcoded 5' primer, a J-beta primer mix was included in a second PCR lasting 7 to 11 cycles. From the 5' RACE reads, TCRdb called clonotypes with MiXCR, one entry per CDR3 protein. The sample yields about 1.4 million distinct CDR3 sequences, approximately 59% seen once. Specimen: blood. The receptors stem from a man younger than 35 in good health.

Turning to this clonotype: An end of the junction differs from the germline gene, which may be a read error. This CDR3 is CASSIGGEWDTGELFF. The CDR3 nucleotides read TGCGCTAGCAGCATTGGTGGGGAATGGGACACCGGGGAGCTGTTTTTT. The rearrangement links TRBV5-1 to TRBJ2-2; D is undetermined. In germline, CDR1 is SGHRS, CDR2 YFSETQ. There are 16 residues in the CDR3.

The chain employs TRBV5-1 and TRBJ2-1, with TRBD2 matching 13 bases. Looked up from germline, CDR1 is SGHRS and CDR2 is YFSETQ. The CDR3 extends over 18 amino acids. V shed 2 bases, J shed 0 bases, and the junction held 5 bases outside the gene matches. DNA of the CDR3: TGCGCCAGCAGCTTCCGGACTAGCGGGAGCCTCTCCTACAATGAGCAGTTCTTC. The encoded protein is CASSFRTSGSLSYNEQFF.

This clonotype has just one count. In DNA form, the CDR3 reads TGCGCCAGCAGCAATTCAATCCCAGGACTAACGGAGACCCAGTACTTC. It encodes CASSNSIPGLTETQYF. The gene calls are TRBV10-1 and TRBJ2-5; possible D gene TRBD2, 6 bases. The CDR3 extends over 16 amino acids. Looked up from germline, CDR1 is WNHNN and CDR2 is SYGVQD (reference sequence). V lost 6 bases and J 5 bases, leaving 22 bases between the germline ends.

V is TRBV3-1 and J is TRBJ2-7; tentatively, D is TRBD1 or TRBD2 (5 bases each). Germline CDR1 reads LGHDT; CDR2 reads YNNKEL (reference sequence). The germline V and J ends were trimmed by 0 bases and 2 bases, with 14 bases remaining between them. The CDR3 runs to 16 residues. The CDR3 is CASSQDNPGPAYEQYF. For the CDR3, the DNA is TGTGCCAGCAGCCAAGATAATCCGGGGCCCGCCTACGAGCAGTACTTC.